This T cell receptor (beta chain) was obtained from a study of blood T cell repertoires in COVID-19. The wider study: Samples of COVID-19 (acute and convalescent) were obtained from the United States, Italy and Spain. PBMCs, B-cell-depleted T cells, or T cells provided the cDNA or gDNA that made up the material.

The participants were between about 18 and 90 years old and came from 24 US areas. Assignment of participants to cohorts was predicated upon participant-reported clinical history. Germline V gene sequence: CDR1 MGHRA, CDR2 YSYEKL. With 4 bases removed from V and 7 bases from J, the gap between germline ends came to 17 bases. The CDR3 sequence is 14 residues long. Clones were sequenced by immunoSEQ multiplex PCR, and TCRdb holds only the in-frame ones, with some missing. The sample includes around 260,000 clones, 80% to 90% seen only once; the top ten take 3.5% to 4.5%. Sequencing was carried out using PBMCs or T cells enriched from blood (not recorded which). The source of this sequence is a woman aged 30 to 39 who had recovered from COVID-19. The V and J genes are TRBV4-1 and TRBJ2-7, with unresolved D. The CDR3 protein is CASSPLVLRQEQYF. CDR3 DNA: TGCGCCAGCAGCCCGCTGGTCCTGCGACAAGAGCAGTACTTC.